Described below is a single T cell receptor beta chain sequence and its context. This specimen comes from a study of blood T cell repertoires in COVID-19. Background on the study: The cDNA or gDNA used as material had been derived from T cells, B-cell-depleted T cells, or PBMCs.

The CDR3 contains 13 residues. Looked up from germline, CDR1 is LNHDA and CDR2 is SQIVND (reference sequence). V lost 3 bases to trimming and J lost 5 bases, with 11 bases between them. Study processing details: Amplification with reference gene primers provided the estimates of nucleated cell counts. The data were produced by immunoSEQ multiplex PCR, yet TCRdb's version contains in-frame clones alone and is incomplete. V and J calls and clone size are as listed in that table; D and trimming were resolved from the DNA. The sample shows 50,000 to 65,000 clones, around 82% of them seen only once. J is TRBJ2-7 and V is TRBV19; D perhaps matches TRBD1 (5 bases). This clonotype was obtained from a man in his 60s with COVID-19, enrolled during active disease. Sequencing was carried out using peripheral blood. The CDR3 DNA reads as TGTGCCAGTAGTATCCCCACAGGTAACGAGCAGTACTTC. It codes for CASSIPTGNEQYF. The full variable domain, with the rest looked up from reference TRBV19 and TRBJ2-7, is DGGITQSPKYLFRKEGQNVTLSCEQNLNHDAMYWYRQDPGQGLRLIYYSQIVNDFQKGDIAEGYSVSREKKESFPLTVTSAQKNPTAFYLCASSIPTGNEQYFGPGTRLTVT.